This T cell receptor beta chain was documented in a study of cytomegalovirus exposure and HLA in healthy donors. As for the study in general: Within the Caucasian-associated ancestry cluster were roughly 82% of the approximately 400 genotyped donors.

60 Vbeta and 13 Jbeta primers were used in PCR. Method: immunoSEQ multiplex PCR; TCRdb's copy keeps in-frame clones and lacks some. The sample includes some 140,000 clones, approximately 62% of them seen just once. The CMV serostatus of this donor went unrecorded. This clone was detected only a few times. The antigen is undetermined. Other nucleotide sequences from this sample produce the same CDR3. Per germline, CDR1 MDHEN and CDR2 SYDVKM. V dropped 6 bases and J dropped 5 bases, with 13 bases sitting between them. This CDR3 is 13 amino acids long. Study-wide results and caveats: Evidence from a later analysis indicated that most CMV-associated TCR beta chains looked HLA-restricted.

The sample was PBMCs. The sequence came from a human donor in good health. The chain couples TRBV28 to TRBJ1-1; no clear D. The CDR3 DNA follows: TGTGCCAGCAGCTTCCCCGGGAGGACTGAAGCTTTCTTT. This codes for CASSFPGRTEAFF.